This TCR beta chain was identified in a study of shared clonotypes between healthy human individuals. For the study at large: Samples came from a couple of female and a few male donors aged 18 to 49. Points from the study as a whole: Clonotype sharing among the donors was expected to vary with sequencing depth.

Measured with immunoSEQ multiplex PCR; TCRdb has only the in-frame clones, and not every one. The repertoire holds about 1 million clones, around 76% seen once, with 1.4% to 1.5% in the top ten. All donors were healthy HIV-negative adults lacking recent acute infections or vaccinations. In germline, CDR1 is LGHNA, CDR2 YSLEER. The CDR3 consists of 11 residues. The V end was cut by 4 bases, the J end by 8 bases, with 6 bases between. This clone was observed a single time. Antigen specificity is unknown. The rearrangement joins TRBV4-3 to TRBJ2-1; D gene uncertain. The source material was memory CD4+ T cells sorted from blood. Sample subset: CD45RA-negative fraction. This clonotype originated in a man aged 18 to 29 in good health. This CDR3 reads CASSRADEQFF. The CDR3, as DNA: TGCGCCAGCAGCCGGGCAGATGAGCAGTTCTTC.